This T cell receptor (beta chain) was recorded in a study of control samples from healthy donors and cancer patients. V shed 0 bases and J shed 5 bases, with 18 bases lying between them. CDR1 and CDR2 from the germline V gene are SGHRS and YFSETQ. The CDR3 covers 16 residues. TCRdb's copy holds only in-frame clones and misses some; the assay was immunoSEQ multiplex PCR. The sample has fewer than 200,000 clones; around 87% are singletons. The sequence came from a woman aged 45 to 65 in good health. Sequenced material: blood. The chain is built from TRBV5-1 and TRBJ2-7, with D perhaps TRBD1 or TRBD2 (5 bases each). CDR3 nucleotide sequence: TGCGCCAGCAGCTTGGACCGGGACCTCCCACACCACGAGCAGTACTTC. Encoded protein: CASSLDRDLPHHEQYF.